Only one count was recorded for the clone carrying this T cell receptor (beta chain). The antigen remains unidentified. This sample is drawn from a study of OX40 agonist ivuxolimab in advanced cancers. Study information: Three patients, one with hepatocellular carcinoma and two with cutaneous melanoma, responded partially.

TCRdb's table, derived via immunoSEQ multiplex PCR, lists solely in-frame clones and lacks some. The table lists 65,000 to 95,000 clones, roughly 87% of them singletons. Overall study results and limits: CD4+ and CD8+ T cells in blood underwent clonal expansion by week 6 at 0.1 to 3.0 mg/kg.

CDR1 MNHNS and CDR2 SASEGT come from the germline V gene. The CDR3 runs to 12 residues. Trimming cost V 2 bases and J 12 bases, with 8 bases left between them. The sequence was collected from an adult with an advanced solid tumor such as melanoma, head and neck, liver or kidney cancer. Sample: CD4+ or CD8+ T cells sorted from blood, taken in a trial of the OX40 agonist ivuxolimab. This sequence joins TRBV6-1 and TRBJ1-6, with D possibly being TRBD1 (5 bases). The CDR3 DNA reads as TGTGCCAGCAGTGAACGGGACCGACCCCTCCACTTT. Translating gives CASSERDRPLHF.